The entry below describes one T cell receptor beta chain. These data originate in a study of PD-L1 blockade in urothelial cancer. In the study overall: Most patients, about nine tenths of the roughly 29, were males with bladder-origin cancer. A median approximately 150,000 T cells were found in blood samples. Enrolled patients had been treated previously with 0 to 3 chemotherapy regimens.

J gave up 0 bases and V 6 bases, and 4 bases lay outside the gene matches. Germline V CDR1 and CDR2: MNHNY, SVGAGI (reference sequence). This CDR3 is built from 14 residues. Added to each PCR by spiking were synthetic TCR analog templates. Clones were read by immunoSEQ multiplex PCR, and TCRdb kept only the in-frame ones, dropping some. The sample lists under 70,000 clones; 85% to 90% were seen once. The time point: pretreatment peripheral blood. The chain carries TRBV6-6 and TRBJ2-7; 8 nucleotides match TRBD2. The sample here was PBMCs, taken around atezolizumab (anti-PD-L1) treatment. The sequence derives from a man aged 70 or older with urothelial cancer. The CDR3 sequence is CASSSTSVSYEQYF. As DNA, the CDR3 is TGTGCCAGCAGCTCGACTAGCGTCTCCTACGAGCAGTACTTC.